What follows describes a single T cell receptor beta chain. What it binds is unknown. The source of the sample is a study of T cell responses to AZD1222 COVID-19 vaccine. CDR1 is SNHLY, CDR2 FYNNEI, per germline. The CDR3 runs to 16 residues. V was clipped by 7 bases and J by 0 bases, with 18 bases between them. Notes on the study in general: Scientists sampled the repertoires only once the peak T cell response had passed. The donors showed a predominance of white British ancestry and of females, with possible underestimation of clonal diversity. Across the whole spike, CD4 TCRs peaked at regions 160-218 and 743-854.

The data were produced by immunoSEQ multiplex PCR, yet TCRdb's version contains in-frame clones alone and is incomplete. The sample holds 130,000 or so clones, 80% to 95% seen once. V and J are TRBV2 and TRBJ1-1; TRBD1 is a possible D gene (6 bases). The sequencing used peripheral blood, collected 28 days after the second dose of the MenACWY control vaccine. This receptor was taken from an adult who received the MenACWY meningococcal vaccine as a control. CDR3 in amino acids: CASTVRGWEMNTEAFF. DNA of the CDR3: TGTGCCAGCACCGTAAGGGGGTGGGAGATGAACACTGAAGCTTTCTTT.